The rows below give T cell receptor beta chains drawn from one sample of a study of PD-L1 blockade in urothelial cancer. Measured with immunoSEQ multiplex PCR; TCRdb has only the in-frame clones, and not every one. In the table there are 130,000 or so clones, roughly 83% of which are singletons. The starting material was PBMCs, obtained around atezolizumab (anti-PD-L1) treatment. The receptors were sampled from a man aged 50-60 years with urothelial cancer. Each CDR3 is given with its conserved first and last residue. The order of the fields is CDR3 length, clone size, D gene, J gene, V gene, CDR3 DNA, CDR3 protein. The D gene is left open where the match is weak. The size entry is marked missing in some rows and otherwise reads once, few, many or a size class.

cdr3_length: 14; clone_size: NA; d_call: TRBD1; j_call: TRBJ2-1; v_call: TRBV19; cdr3_nt: TGTGCCAGTAGTTCGGACAGGGGTTCATATGAGCAGTTCTTC; cdr3_aa: CASSSDRGSYEQFF
cdr3_length: 15; clone_size: once; d_call: NA; j_call: TRBJ1-3; v_call: TRBV28; cdr3_nt: TGTGCCAGCAGTAAACGGGGTCCCTCTGGAAACACCATATATTTT; cdr3_aa: CASSKRGPSGNTIYF
cdr3_length: 12; clone_size: NA; d_call: NA; j_call: TRBJ1-1; v_call: TRBV30; cdr3_nt: TGTGCCGGAAGTAGGGGTGGGACTGAAGCTTTCTTT; cdr3_aa: CAGSRGGTEAFF
cdr3_length: 15; clone_size: NA; d_call: TRBD2; j_call: TRBJ2-1; v_call: TRBV5-1; cdr3_nt: TGCGCCAGCAGCTTGGCGGCGGGAGGAGGAAATGAGCAGTTCTTC; cdr3_aa: CASSLAAGGGNEQFF
cdr3_length: 15; clone_size: NA; d_call: TRBD1; j_call: TRBJ2-5; v_call: TRBV11-3; cdr3_nt: TGTGCCAGCAGACCCGGACAGGGCGAAGGGGAGACCCAGTACTTC; cdr3_aa: CASRPGQGEGETQYF
cdr3_length: 12; clone_size: NA; d_call: NA; j_call: TRBJ2-7; v_call: TRBV5-1; cdr3_nt: TGCGCCAGCAGTTTTAGGGCGGGGGAGCAGTACTTC; cdr3_aa: CASSFRAGEQYF
cdr3_length: 16; clone_size: NA; d_call: NA; j_call: TRBJ2-2; v_call: TRBV5-5; cdr3_nt: TGTGCCAGCAGCGAGCATCCCAGGGCGAACACCGGGGAGCTGTTTTTT; cdr3_aa: CASSEHPRANTGELFF
cdr3_length: 16; clone_size: NA; d_call: TRBD1; j_call: TRBJ1-5; v_call: TRBV28; cdr3_nt: TGTGCCACCGTGGGGACAGGAGAACCAAACAATCAGCCCCAGCATTTT; cdr3_aa: CATVGTGEPNNQPQHF
cdr3_length: 15; clone_size: NA; d_call: NA; j_call: TRBJ2-7; v_call: TRBV11-2; cdr3_nt: TGTGCCAGCAGCTTAGGGTCGACAGGACCCTACGAGCAGTACTTC; cdr3_aa: CASSLGSTGPYEQYF
cdr3_length: 12; clone_size: NA; d_call: NA; j_call: TRBJ2-5; v_call: TRBV6-1; cdr3_nt: TGTGCCAGTAGCGGCTCCGGTAGGACCCAGTACTTC; cdr3_aa: CASSGSGRTQYF
cdr3_length: 12; clone_size: NA; d_call: NA; j_call: TRBJ2-4; v_call: TRBV2; cdr3_nt: TGTGCCAGCAGGCGAGGGGGGGACATTCAGTACTTC; cdr3_aa: CASRRGGDIQYF
cdr3_length: 14; clone_size: NA; d_call: TRBD1; j_call: TRBJ2-3; v_call: TRBV5-4; cdr3_nt: TGTGCCACCGCTTGGACAGGGGGCACAGATACGCAGTATTTT; cdr3_aa: CATAWTGGTDTQYF
cdr3_length: 13; clone_size: NA; d_call: NA; j_call: TRBJ2-3; v_call: TRBV7-2; cdr3_nt: TGTGCCAGCAGCTTCCCTAGCACAGATACGCAGTATTTT; cdr3_aa: CASSFPSTDTQYF
cdr3_length: 15; clone_size: NA; d_call: TRBD1; j_call: TRBJ1-2; v_call: TRBV6-6; cdr3_nt: TGTGCCAGCAGCTCAGGACAGGGGGCGAACTATGGCTACACCTTC; cdr3_aa: CASSSGQGANYGYTF
cdr3_length: 13; clone_size: NA; d_call: NA; j_call: TRBJ2-2; v_call: TRBV5-6; cdr3_nt: TGTGCCAGCAGCTTGGCGGTCTCCGGGGAGCTGTTTTTT; cdr3_aa: CASSLAVSGELFF
cdr3_length: 15; clone_size: NA; d_call: TRBD1; j_call: TRBJ2-1; v_call: TRBV19; cdr3_nt: TGTGCCAGTAGTAAGGGACAGGGGAGTACGTGGGAGCAGTTCTTC; cdr3_aa: CASSKGQGSTWEQFF
cdr3_length: 15; clone_size: NA; d_call: NA; j_call: TRBJ2-3; v_call: TRBV2; cdr3_nt: TGTGCCAGCAGTGGGACGGGAGTCCAAAAAGATACGCAGTATTTT; cdr3_aa: CASSGTGVQKDTQYF
cdr3_length: 16; clone_size: NA; d_call: TRBD2; j_call: TRBJ2-5; v_call: TRBV5-1; cdr3_nt: TGCGCCAGCAGCTTGGGGGCTAGCGGGAACCAAGAGACCCAGTACTTC; cdr3_aa: CASSLGASGNQETQYF
cdr3_length: 18; clone_size: NA; d_call: TRBD1; j_call: TRBJ2-6; v_call: TRBV7-9; cdr3_nt: TGTGCCAGCAGCACCGGGACAGGGGCTTACTCTGGGGCCAACGTCCTGACTTTC; cdr3_aa: CASSTGTGAYSGANVLTF
cdr3_length: 17; clone_size: NA; d_call: TRBD2; j_call: TRBJ2-3; v_call: TRBV6-1; cdr3_nt: TGTGCCAGCAGTGAATGGAGCGGGAGGACGATCACAGATACGCAGTATTTT; cdr3_aa: CASSEWSGRTITDTQYF
cdr3_length: 15; clone_size: NA; d_call: NA; j_call: TRBJ2-1; v_call: TRBV7-7; cdr3_nt: TGTGCTAGCAGCGCTAGCGCCAGCTCCTACAATGAGCAGTTCTTC; cdr3_aa: CASSASASSYNEQFF
cdr3_length: 15; clone_size: NA; d_call: NA; j_call: TRBJ1-2; v_call: TRBV28; cdr3_nt: TGTGCCAGCAGTAAGCGGGTAGGGTGGAACTATGGCTACACCTTC; cdr3_aa: CASSKRVGWNYGYTF
cdr3_length: 13; clone_size: NA; d_call: TRBD1; j_call: TRBJ1-2; v_call: TRBV5-1; cdr3_nt: TGCGCCAGCAGCCCGGGGACAGGCTATGGCTACACCTTC; cdr3_aa: CASSPGTGYGYTF
cdr3_length: 15; clone_size: NA; d_call: NA; j_call: TRBJ2-1; v_call: TRBV7-8; cdr3_nt: TGTGCCAGCAGCCTTACGGGAGCCCGGGGCGATGAGCAGTTCTTC; cdr3_aa: CASSLTGARGDEQFF
cdr3_length: 16; clone_size: NA; d_call: NA; j_call: TRBJ2-7; v_call: TRBV6-1; cdr3_nt: TGTGCCAGCAGTGAAGCGCTTTGGGGGGTTGGCTACGAGCAGTACTTC; cdr3_aa: CASSEALWGVGYEQYF